This T cell receptor beta chain was obtained from a study of naive CD8 T cells in extremely preterm neonates. Preterm samples came from extremely preterm deliveries at about 23-29 weeks. Study observations and caveats: Term neonates around 0.4%, young children less than 0.035%, adults about 0.01%; preterm neonates shared about 2.9%. Preterm CDR3s were shorter than older groups', with fewer N additions and less trimming.

There are 13 residues in the CDR3. From germline, CDR1 is SSHAT and CDR2 FNYEAQ (reference sequence). The count of this clone is one. The antigen is undetermined. The junction and the germline gene differ at one end; a read error may be behind it. Sequencing used immunoSEQ multiplex PCR; TCRdb keeps in-frame clones, though not all of them. In the table there are 25,000 or so clones, around 88% of which are singletons. The TCR comes from a boy who was born preterm. The rearrangement uses TRBV7-7 and TRBJ1-4; possibly TRBD1 for D (6 bases). The sample taken for sequencing was naive CD8+ T cells from cord blood. The CDR3 is CASSLGTNEKLFF. For the CDR3, the DNA is TGTGCTAGCAGCTTAGGGACAAATGAAAAACTGTTTTTT.